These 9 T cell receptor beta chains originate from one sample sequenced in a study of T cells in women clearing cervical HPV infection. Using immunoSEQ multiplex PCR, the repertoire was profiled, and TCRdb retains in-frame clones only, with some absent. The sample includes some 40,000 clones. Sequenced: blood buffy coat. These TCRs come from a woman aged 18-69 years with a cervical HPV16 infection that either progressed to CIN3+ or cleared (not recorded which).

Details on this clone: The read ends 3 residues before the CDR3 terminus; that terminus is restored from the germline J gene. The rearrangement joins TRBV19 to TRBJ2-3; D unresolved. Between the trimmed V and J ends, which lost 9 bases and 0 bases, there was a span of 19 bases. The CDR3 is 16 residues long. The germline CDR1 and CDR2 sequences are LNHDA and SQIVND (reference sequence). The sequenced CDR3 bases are TGTGCCAGCGCGACAATATTACGCCTTAGCACAGATACG. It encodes CASATILRLSTDT. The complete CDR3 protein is CASATILRLSTDTQYF. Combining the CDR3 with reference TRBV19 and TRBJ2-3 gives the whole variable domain DGGITQSPKYLFRKEGQNVTLSCEQNLNHDAMYWYRQDPGQGLRLIYYSQIVNDFQKGDIAEGYSVSREKKESFPLTVTSAQKNPTAFYLCASATILRLSTDTQYFGPGTRLTVL.

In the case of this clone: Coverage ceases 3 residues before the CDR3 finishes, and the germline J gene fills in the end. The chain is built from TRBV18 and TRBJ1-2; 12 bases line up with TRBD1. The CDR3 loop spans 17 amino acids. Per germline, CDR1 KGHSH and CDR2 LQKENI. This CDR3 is CASSPSPGTGGAYDYTF. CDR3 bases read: TGTGCCAGCTCTCCCTCACCCGGGACAGGGGGCGCCTACGAC.

The CDR3 DNA, read in part, is TGTGCCAGCAGCTTAGGGCAGTACAATGAC. This translates into CASSLGQYND. The full CDR3 sequence reads CASSLGQYNDYTF. This chain joins TRBV7-3 and TRBJ1-2, with D hard to call. The missing CDR3 end, 3 residues past where the read stops, is filled in from the germline J gene. Germline V lookup: CDR1 SGHTA, CDR2 FQGTGA. This CDR3 is built from 13 residues.

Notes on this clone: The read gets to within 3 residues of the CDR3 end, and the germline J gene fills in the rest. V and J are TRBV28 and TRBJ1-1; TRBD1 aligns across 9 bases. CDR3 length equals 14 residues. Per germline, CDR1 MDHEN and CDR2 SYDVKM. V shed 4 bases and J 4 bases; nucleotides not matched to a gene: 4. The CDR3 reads CASSWGQGGTEAFF. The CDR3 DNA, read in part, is TGTGCCAGCAGTTGGGGACAGGGTGGCACTGAA.

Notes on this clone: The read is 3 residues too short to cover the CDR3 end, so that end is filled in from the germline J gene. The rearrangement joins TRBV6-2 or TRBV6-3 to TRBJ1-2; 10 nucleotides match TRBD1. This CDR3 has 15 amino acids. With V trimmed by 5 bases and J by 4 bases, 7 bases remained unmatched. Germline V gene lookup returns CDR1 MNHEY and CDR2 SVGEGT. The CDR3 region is CASSPQTGGVYGYTF. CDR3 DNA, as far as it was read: TGTGCCAGCAGTCCACAGACAGGGGGCGTCTATGGC.

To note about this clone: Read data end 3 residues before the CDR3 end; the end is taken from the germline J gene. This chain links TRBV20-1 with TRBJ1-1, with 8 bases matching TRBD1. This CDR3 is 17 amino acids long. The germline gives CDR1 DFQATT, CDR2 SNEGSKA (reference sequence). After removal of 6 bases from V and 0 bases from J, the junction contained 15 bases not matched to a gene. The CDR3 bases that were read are TGCAGTGCCTCACCACGACAGGGGAGTAGGATGAACACTGAA. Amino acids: CSASPRQGSRMNTE. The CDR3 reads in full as CSASPRQGSRMNTEAFF.

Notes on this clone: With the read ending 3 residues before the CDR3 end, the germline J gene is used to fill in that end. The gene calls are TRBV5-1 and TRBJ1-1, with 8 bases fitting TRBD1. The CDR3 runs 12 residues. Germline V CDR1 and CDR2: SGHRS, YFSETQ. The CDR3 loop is CASSFDRGEAFF. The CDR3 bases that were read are TGCGCCAGCAGCTTTGACAGGGGAGAA.

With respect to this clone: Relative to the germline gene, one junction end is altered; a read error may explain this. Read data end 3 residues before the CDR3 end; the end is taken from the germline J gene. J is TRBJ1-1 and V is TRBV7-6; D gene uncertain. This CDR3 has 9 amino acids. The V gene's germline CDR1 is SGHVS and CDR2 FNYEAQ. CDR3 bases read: TGTGCCAGGAGCTCCAGA. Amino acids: CARSSR. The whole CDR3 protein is CARSSRAFF.

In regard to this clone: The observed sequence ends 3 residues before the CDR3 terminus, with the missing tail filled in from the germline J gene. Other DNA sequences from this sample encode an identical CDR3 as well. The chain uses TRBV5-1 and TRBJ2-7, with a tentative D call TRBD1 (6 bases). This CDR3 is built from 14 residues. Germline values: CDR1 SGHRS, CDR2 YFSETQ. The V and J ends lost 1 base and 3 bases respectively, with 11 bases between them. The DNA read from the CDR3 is TGCGCCAGCAGCTTGCTCGCAGGGGACTACGAG. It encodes CASSLLAGDYE. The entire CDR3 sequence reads CASSLLAGDYEQYF.